Below, one T cell receptor (beta chain) is given with its context. The specificity of this receptor is unknown. The sample holds no much larger clone one base away, and base qualities are not on file. One collaborating source in Seattle enrolled patients while the patients were actively infected and followed the patients over time throughout the course of disease. The collaborating institutions used their own protocols to collect whole blood in K2EDTA tubes. For TCRbeta analysis, collaborators shipped samples in one of three forms: frozen whole blood, isolated PBMCs, or DNA extracted from either of those sample types. This specimen belongs to a study of blood T cell repertoires in COVID-19 (TCRdb year 2020). For context, the study as a whole: Samples covering the acute and convalescent phases of COVID-19 were provided by collaborators in the United States, Italy and Spain. The material from the prospective study consisted of cDNA or gDNA derived from T cells, B-cell-depleted T cells, or PBMCs. The dataset comprised deeply sampled blood TCRbeta repertoires from subjects exposed to, actively infected with, or recovered from COVID-19. The repertoires were released in a freely available public database intended as a resource for research on the immune response to SARS-CoV-2. The samples were drawn from two sources: the first 160 participants of the ongoing ImmuneRACE study, and 950 to 1,500 subjects contributed by 6 global collaborators. Sample metadata almost always included a de-identified subject ID, COVID-19 status, age in years and sex. Where available, HLA class I and class II types were obtained from metadata supplied by the sample provider rather than from assay-based typing. The investigation overall reported the following: How much clinical and demographic metadata was included differed by source and by participant, and the metadata was provided uncurated.

TCRbeta CDR3 regions were amplified from genomic DNA by means of the immunoSEQ Assay, a bias-controlled multiplex PCR. In the authors' own workflow: Within the assay, amplification of reference gene primers was used to estimate how many nucleated cells each sample contained. Sequence reads were collapsed and filtered to measure the absolute abundance of every unique TCRbeta CDR3 rearrangement. For each sample, productive Simpson clonality was calculated as the square root of Simpson's diversity index across productive rearrangements. TCRdb obtained this table from immuneACCESS and retained in-frame rearrangements with V and J assigned. These tables miss some clones; where compared with another copy, unresolved V genes account for less than half of the shortfall, and the remainder is unexplained. Clone size and the V and J calls come from that table; the DNA yielded D and trimming. In all, the sample holds some 180,000 clones, and roughly 81% of those were seen once. The ten largest clones capture approximately 12% of the sample.

Sequencing was done on a sample of peripheral blood. The TCR originated in a woman older than 75 with COVID-19, enrolled during active disease.

The encoded CDR3 is CASSQTVNYGYTF. DNA sequence: TGTGCCAGCAGCCAGACAGTTAACTATGGCTACACCTTC. The sequence is built from TRBV14 and TRBJ1-2; 5 matching bases give a weak D call of TRBD1. The CDR3 covers 13 residues, taking in both the cysteine and the phenylalanine. The DNA shown is the 39-base CDR3, in frame from base 1. V sheds 3 bases and J sheds 1 base, leaving 6 bases between their ends. Based on the germline V gene, the CDR1 and CDR2 sequences are SGHDN and FVKESK.